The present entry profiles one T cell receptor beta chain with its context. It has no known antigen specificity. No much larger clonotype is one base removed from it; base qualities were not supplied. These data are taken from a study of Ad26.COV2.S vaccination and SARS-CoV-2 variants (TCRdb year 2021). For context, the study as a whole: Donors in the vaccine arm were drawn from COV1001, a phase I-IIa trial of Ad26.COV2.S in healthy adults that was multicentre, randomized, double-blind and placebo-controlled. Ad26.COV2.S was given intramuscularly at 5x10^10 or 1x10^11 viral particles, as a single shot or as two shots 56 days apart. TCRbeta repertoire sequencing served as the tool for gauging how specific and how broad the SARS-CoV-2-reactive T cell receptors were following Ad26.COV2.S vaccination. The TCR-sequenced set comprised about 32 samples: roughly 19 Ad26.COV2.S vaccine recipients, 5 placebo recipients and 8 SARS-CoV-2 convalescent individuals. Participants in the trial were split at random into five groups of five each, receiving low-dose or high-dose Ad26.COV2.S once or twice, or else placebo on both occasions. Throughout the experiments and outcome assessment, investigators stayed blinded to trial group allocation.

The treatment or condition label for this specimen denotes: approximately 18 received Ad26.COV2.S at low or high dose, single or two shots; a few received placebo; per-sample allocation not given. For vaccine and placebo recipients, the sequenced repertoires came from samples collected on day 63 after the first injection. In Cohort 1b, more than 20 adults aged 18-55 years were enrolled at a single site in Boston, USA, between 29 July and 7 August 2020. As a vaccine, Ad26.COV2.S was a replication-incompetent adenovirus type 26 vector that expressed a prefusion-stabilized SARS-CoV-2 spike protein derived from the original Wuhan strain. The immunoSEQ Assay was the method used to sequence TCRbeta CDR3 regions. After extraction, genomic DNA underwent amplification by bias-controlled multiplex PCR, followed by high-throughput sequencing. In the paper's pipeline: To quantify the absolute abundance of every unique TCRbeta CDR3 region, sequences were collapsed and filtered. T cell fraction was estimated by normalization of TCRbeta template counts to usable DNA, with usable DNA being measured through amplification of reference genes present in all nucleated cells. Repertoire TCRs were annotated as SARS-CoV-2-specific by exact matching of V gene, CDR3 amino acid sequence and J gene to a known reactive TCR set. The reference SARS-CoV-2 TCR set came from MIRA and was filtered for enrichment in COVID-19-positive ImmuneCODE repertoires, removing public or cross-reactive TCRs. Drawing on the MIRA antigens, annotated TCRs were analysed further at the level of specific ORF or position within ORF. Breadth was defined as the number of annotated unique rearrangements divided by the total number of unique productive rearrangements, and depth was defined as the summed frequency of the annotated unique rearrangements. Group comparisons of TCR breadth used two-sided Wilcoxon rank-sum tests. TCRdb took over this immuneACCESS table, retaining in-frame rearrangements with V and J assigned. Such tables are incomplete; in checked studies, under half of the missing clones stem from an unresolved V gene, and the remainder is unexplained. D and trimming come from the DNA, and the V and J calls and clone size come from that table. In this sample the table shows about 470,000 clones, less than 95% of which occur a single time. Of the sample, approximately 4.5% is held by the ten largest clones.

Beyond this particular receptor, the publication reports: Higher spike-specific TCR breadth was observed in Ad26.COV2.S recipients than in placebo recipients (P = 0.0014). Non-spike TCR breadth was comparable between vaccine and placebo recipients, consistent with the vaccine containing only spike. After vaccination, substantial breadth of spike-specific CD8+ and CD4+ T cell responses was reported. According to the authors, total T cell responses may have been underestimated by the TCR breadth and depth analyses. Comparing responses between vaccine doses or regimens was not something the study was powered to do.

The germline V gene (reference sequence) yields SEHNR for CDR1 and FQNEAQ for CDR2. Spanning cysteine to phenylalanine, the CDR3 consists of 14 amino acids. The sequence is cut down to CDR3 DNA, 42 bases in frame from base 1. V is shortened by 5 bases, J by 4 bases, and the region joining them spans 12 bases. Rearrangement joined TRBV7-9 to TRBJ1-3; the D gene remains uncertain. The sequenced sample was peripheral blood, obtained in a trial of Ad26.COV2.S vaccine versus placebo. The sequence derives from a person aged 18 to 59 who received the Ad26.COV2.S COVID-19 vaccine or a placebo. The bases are TGTGCCAGCAGCCATGGTCTTTTAGGAAACACCATATATTTT. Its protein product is CASSHGLLGNTIYF.